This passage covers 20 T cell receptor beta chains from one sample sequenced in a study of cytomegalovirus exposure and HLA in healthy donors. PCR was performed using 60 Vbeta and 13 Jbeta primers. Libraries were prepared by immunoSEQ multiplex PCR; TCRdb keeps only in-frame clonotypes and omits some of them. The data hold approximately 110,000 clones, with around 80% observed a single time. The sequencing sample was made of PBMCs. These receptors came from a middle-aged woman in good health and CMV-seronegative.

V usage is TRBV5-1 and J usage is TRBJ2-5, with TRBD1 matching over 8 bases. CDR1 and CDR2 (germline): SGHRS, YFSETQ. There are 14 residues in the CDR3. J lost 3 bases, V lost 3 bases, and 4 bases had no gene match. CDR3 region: CASSSMDREETQYF. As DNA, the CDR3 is TGCGCCAGCAGCTCTATGGACAGGGAAGAGACCCAGTACTTC. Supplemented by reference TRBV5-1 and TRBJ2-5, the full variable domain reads KAGVTQTPRYLIKTRGQQVTLSCSPISGHRSVSWYQQTPGQGLQFLFEYFSETQRNKGNFPGRFSGRQFSNSRSEMNVSTLELGDSALYLCASSSMDREETQYFGPGTRLLVL.

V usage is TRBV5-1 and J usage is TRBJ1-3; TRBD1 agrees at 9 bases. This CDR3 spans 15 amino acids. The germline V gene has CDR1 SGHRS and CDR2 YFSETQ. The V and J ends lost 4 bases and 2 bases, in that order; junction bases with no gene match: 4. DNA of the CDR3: TGCGCCAGCAGCCAGGGACAGGGAACTGGAAACACCATATATTTT. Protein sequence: CASSQGQGTGNTIYF.

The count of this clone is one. For the CDR3, the DNA is TGTGCCGGAGGGCGGGACAGGTTTGGCGAGACCCAGTACTTC. It encodes CAGGRDRFGETQYF. V usage is TRBV27 and J usage is TRBJ2-5; 8 nucleotides line up with TRBD1. Germline CDR1 MNHEY, CDR2 SMNVEV (reference sequence). The length of the CDR3 is 14 residues. With 11 bases clipped from V and 5 bases from J, the junction kept 13 bases outside the gene matches.

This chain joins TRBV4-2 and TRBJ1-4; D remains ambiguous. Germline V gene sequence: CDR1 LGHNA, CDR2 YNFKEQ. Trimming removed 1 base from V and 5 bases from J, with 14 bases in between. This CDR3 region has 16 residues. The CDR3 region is CASSQGPGAPNEKLFF. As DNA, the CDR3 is TGTGCCAGCAGCCAAGGCCCTGGAGCGCCGAATGAAAAACTGTTTTTT.

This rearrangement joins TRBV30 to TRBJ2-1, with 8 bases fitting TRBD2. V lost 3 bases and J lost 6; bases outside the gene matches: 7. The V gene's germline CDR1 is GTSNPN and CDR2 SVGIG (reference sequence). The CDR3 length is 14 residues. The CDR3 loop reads CAWRGLTSGNEQFF. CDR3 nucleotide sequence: TGTGCCTGGAGAGGCCTCACTAGCGGCAATGAGCAGTTCTTC. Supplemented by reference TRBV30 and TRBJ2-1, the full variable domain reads SQTIHQWPATLVQPVGSPLSLECTVEGTSNPNLYWYRQAAGRGLQLLFYSVGIGQISSEVPQNLSASRPQDRQFILSSKKLLLSDSGFYLCAWRGLTSGNEQFFGPGTRLTVL.

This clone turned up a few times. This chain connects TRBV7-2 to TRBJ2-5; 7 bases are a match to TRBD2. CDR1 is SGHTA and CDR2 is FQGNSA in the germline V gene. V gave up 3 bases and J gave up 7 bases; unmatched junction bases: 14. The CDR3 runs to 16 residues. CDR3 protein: CASSFPLGGGGGTQYF. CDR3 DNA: TGTGCCAGCAGCTTCCCTCTGGGGGGGGGTGGAGGGACCCAGTACTTC.

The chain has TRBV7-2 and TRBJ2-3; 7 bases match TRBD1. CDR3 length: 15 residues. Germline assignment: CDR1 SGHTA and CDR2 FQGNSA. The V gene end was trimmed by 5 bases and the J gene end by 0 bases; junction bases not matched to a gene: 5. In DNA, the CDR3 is TGTGCCAGCAGCAGACAGGGCCGTAGCACAGATACGCAGTATTTT. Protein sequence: CASSRQGRSTDTQYF.

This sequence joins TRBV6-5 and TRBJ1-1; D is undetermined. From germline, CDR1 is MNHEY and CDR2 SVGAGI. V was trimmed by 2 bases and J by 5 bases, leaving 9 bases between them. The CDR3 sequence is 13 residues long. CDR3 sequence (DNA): TGTGCCAGCAGTTACATATCCGGGACTGAAGCTTTCTTT. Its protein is CASSYISGTEAFF.

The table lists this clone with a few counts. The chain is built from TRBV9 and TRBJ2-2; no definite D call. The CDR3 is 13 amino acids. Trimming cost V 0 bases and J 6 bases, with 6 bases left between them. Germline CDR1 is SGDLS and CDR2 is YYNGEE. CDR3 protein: CASSVAGPGELFF. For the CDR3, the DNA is TGTGCCAGCAGCGTAGCTGGCCCCGGGGAGCTGTTTTTT.

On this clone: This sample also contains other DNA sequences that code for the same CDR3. In DNA, the CDR3 is TGTGCCAGCAGAGCCGGGACAGGGGGCGAGAACACTGAAGCTTTCTTT. This gives the protein CASRAGTGGENTEAFF. This chain links TRBV27 with TRBJ1-1, with 12 bases that match TRBD1. Germline V gives CDR1 MNHEY, CDR2 SMNVEV (reference sequence). The CDR3 extends over 16 amino acids. The ends lost 6 bases at V and 1 base at J; junction bases unmatched: 6.

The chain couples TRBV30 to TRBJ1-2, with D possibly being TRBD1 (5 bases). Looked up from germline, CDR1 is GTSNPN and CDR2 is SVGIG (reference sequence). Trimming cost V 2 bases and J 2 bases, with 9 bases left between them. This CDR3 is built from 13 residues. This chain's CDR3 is CAWSYQGNYGYTF. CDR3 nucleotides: TGTGCCTGGAGTTATCAGGGCAACTATGGCTACACCTTC.

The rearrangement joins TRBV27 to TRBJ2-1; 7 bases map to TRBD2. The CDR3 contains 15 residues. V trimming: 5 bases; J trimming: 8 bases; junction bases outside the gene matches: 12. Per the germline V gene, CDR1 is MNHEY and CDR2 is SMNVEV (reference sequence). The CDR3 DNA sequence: TGTGCCAGCAGTCCGAATTGGGGGAGGGCTGATGAGCAGTTCTTC. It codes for CASSPNWGRADEQFF.

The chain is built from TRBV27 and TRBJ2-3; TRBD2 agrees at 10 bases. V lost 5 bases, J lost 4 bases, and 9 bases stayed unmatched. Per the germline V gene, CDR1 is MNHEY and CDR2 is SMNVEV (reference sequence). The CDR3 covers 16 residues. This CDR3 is CASSPGLAVSADTQYF. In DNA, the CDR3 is TGTGCCAGCAGTCCAGGACTAGCGGTATCCGCAGATACGCAGTATTTT.

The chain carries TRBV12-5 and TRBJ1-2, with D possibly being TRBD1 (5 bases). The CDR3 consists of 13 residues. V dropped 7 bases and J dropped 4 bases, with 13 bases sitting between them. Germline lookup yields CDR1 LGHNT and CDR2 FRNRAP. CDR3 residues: CASAVDSLYGYTF. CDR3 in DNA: TGTGCTAGTGCCGTTGACAGCCTCTATGGCTACACCTTC.

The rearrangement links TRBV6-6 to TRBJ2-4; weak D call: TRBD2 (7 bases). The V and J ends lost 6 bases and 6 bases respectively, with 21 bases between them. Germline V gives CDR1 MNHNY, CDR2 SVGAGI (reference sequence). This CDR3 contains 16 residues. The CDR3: CASRGGTSGGLNIQYF. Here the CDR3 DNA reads TGTGCCAGCAGGGGAGGGACCTCCGGGGGCTTAAACATTCAGTACTTC.

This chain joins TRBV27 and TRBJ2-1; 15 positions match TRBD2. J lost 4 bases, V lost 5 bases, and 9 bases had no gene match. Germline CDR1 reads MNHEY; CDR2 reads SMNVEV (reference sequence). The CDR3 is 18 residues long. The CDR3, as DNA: TGTGCCAGCAGTCGGACTAGCGGGAGGGCCGAGGTTTACAATGAGCAGTTCTTC. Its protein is CASSRTSGRAEVYNEQFF.

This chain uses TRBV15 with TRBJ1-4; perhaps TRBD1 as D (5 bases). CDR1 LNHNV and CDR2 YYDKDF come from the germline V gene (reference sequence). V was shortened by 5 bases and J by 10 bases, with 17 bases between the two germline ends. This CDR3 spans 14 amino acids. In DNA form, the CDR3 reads TGTGCCACCAGCCCCTTGGCCCCCGACAGAAAACTGTTTTTT. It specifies CATSPLAPDRKLFF.

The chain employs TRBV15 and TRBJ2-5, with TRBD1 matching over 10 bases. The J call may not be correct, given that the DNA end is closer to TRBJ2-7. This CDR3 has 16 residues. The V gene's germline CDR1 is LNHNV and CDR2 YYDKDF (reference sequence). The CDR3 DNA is TGTGCCACCAGCAGATCCGCGACAGGGGGCCCCTACGAGCAGTACTTC. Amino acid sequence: CATSRSATGGPYEQYF.

The CDR3 DNA is TGTGCCAGCAGCAGGGGGGGGATGTACGAGCAGTACTTC. Translated: CASSRGGMYEQYF. The V call is TRBV9, the J call TRBJ2-7; a weak D match, TRBD2 (7 bases). The length of the CDR3 is 13 residues. The V end lost 4 bases, the J end lost 4 bases, and 12 bases lay between the germline ends. Germline lookup yields CDR1 SGDLS and CDR2 YYNGEE.

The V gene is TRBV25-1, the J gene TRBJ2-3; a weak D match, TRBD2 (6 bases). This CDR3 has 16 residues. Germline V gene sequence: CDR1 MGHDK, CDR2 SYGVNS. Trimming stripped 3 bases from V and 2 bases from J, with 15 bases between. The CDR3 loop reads CASSDLTSPYTDTQYF. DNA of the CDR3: TGTGCCAGCAGTGATCTTACTAGCCCATACACAGATACGCAGTATTTT.